Sequencing of this TCR beta chain was carried out in a study of T-cell reconstitution after alpha-beta-depleted transplantation in children. Per germline, CDR1 SEHNR and CDR2 FQNEAQ (reference sequence). V shed 4 bases and J 8 bases; nucleotides not matched to a gene: 11. The CDR3 has 17 residues. Unique molecular identifiers featured in how the TCRbeta library was prepared. One entry per CDR3 protein, called by TCRdb with MiXCR from the PCR reads. This sample has 200,000 to 250,000 distinct CDR3 sequences, with 12% found just once. In its sample, this clonotype was seen many times. The chain uses TRBV7-9 and TRBJ2-1; 13 bases agree with TRBD2. The specimen was PBMCs from the stem cell graft donor, collected from the stem cell graft. The receptor comes from a human donor who donated a stem cell graft to a child with acute lymphoblastic leukemia. CDR3 sequence reads: CASSSMRLAGGVDEQFF. DNA of the CDR3: TGTGCCAGCAGCTCGATGAGACTAGCGGGGGGAGTGGATGAGCAGTTCTTC.